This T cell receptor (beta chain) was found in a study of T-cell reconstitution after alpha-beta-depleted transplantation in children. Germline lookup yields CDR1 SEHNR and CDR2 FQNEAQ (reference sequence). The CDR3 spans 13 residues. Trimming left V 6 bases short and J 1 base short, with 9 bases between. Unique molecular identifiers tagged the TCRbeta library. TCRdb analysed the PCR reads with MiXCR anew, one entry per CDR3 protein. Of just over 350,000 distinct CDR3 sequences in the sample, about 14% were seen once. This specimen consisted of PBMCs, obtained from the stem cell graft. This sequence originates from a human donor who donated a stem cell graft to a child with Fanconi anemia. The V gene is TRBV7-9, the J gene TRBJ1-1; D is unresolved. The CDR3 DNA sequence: TGTGCCAGCAGTTCTACTTCGAACACTGAAGCTTTCTTT. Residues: CASSSTSNTEAFF.